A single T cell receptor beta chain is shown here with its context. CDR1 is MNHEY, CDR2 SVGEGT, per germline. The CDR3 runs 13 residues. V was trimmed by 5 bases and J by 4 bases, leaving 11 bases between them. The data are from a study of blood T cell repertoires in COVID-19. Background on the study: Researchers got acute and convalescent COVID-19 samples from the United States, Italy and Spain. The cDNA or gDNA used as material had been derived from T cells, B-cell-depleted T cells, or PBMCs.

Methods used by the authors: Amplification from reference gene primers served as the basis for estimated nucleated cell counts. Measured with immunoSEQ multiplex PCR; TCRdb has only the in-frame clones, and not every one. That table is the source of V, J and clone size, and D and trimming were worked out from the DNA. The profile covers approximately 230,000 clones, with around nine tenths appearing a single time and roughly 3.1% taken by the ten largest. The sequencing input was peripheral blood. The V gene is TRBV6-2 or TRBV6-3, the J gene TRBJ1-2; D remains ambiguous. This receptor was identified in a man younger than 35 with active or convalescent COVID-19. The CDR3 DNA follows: TGTGCCAGCAGTAGCTCCGTTGTCTATGGCTACACCTTC. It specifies CASSSSVVYGYTF.